This TCR beta chain was found in a study of CD8 T cells in ankylosing spondylitis. Study observations and caveats: Reports say disease-linked clones showed up significantly more in matched ankylosing spondylitis synovial fluid. A motif of roughly 8 highly homologous TCR beta variants was seen as apparently characteristic of ankylosing spondylitis blood. Earlier work had already found some motif variants in reactive arthritis synovial fluid and blood. CD8+ disease-linked clones were present at relatively low frequencies in blood.

This clonotype was found many times. The antigen is undetermined. One entry per CDR3 protein results from TCRdb running MiXCR on the 5' RACE reads. The table records more than 400,000 distinct CDR3 sequences, about 5.4% of them present only once. The V segment lost 7 bases and the J segment 9 bases; nucleotides outside the gene matches: 7. The CDR3 sequence is 14 residues long. CDR1 is SGHRS, CDR2 YFSETQ, per germline. The chain is built from TRBV5-1 and TRBJ2-1; 13 bases map to TRBD2. Material: blood, either unsorted or a sorted T cell fraction (not recorded which). The clonotype was recovered from a male donor with ankylosing spondylitis. CDR3 in amino acids: CASSGTSGMSEQFF. CDR3 DNA: TGCGCCAGCTCCGGGACTAGCGGGATGAGTGAGCAGTTCTTC.